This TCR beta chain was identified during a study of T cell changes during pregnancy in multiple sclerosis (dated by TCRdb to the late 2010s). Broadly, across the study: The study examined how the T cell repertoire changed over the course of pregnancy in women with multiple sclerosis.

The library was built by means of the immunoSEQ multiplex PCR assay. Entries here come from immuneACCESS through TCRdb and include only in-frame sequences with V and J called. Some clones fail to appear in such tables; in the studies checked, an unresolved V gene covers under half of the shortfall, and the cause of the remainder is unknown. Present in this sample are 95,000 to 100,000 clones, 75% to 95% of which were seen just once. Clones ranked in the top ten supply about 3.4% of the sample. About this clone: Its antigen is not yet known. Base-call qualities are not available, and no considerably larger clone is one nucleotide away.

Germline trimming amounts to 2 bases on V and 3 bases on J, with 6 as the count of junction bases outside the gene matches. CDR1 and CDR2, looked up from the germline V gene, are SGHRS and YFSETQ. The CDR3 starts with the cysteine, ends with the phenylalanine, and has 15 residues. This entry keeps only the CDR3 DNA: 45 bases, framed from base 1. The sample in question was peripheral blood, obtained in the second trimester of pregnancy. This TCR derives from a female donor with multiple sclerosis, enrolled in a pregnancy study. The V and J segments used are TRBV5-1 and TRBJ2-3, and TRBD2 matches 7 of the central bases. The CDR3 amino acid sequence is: CASSFPGGGTDTQYF. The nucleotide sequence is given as TGCGCCAGCAGCTTCCCTGGGGGGGGTACAGATACGCAGTATTTT.